This T cell receptor (beta chain) is from a study of CXCR3-negative and CXCR3-positive naive CD8 T cells (dated by TCRdb to the late 2010s). General notes on the study: In total, some 150 million TRB reads were obtained, which works out to roughly 1.5 +/- 0.3 million reads per library. Diversity and physicochemical repertoire analyses were performed on around ten donors pooled from two independent experiments. The TRBV-TRBJ cluster analysis covered naive subsets from roughly five donors and memory cells from 3 donors. Study-wide conclusions, independent of this receptor: Compared with CXCR3-negative naive cells, CXCR3-positive naive cells had TRB CDR3s with higher hydrophobicity (lower Kidera factor 4), lower energy, and higher strength and volume indices. Freshly isolated PBMCs were used for most assays because CXCR3 expression went down partially after cryopreservation. Repertoire diversity was comparably high in both naive subsets but much lower in memory CD8+ T cells. Surface CD5, linked to self-reactivity in mice, was comparable between naive subsets; TCR interaction strength was therefore also inferred from TRB CDR3 physicochemical properties. Similar TRBV-TRBJ usage was shown by naive CXCR3-negative and CXCR3-positive cells from the same donor, whereas distinct patterns were shown by memory cells.

TCRdb shows the sequencer as NextSeq 550. The Human TCR Profiling Kit (MiLaboratory) was used to prepare UMI-labeled 5' RACE TRB cDNA libraries. cDNA synthesis used the entire amount of extracted RNA, and PCR amplification then used the entire amount of cDNA produced. Libraries were prepared in parallel using an identical number of PCR cycles. The paper's processing steps were these. MIGEC and MiXCR extracted about 50,000 +/- 10,000 unique UMI-labeled TRB cDNA molecules per library, requiring at least two reads per UMI. Each library averaged 40,000 +/- 10,000 functional in-frame TRB CDR3 nucleotide clonotypes without stop codons. After each sample was downsampled to 5000 UMI-labeled TRB molecules, VDJtools was used to calculate diversity metrics such as normalized Shannon-Wiener and Chao1. For the central five CDR3 residues, VDJtools calculated physicochemical properties weighted by clonotype size, namely interaction energy, strength, volume and Kidera factor 4. TCRdb reprocessed the reads, and each CDR3 protein sequence is entered once, without DNA. TCRdb's processing, not the authors' own work, is the source of the V and J calls. The data table for this sample lists about 98,000 distinct CDR3 sequences. Approximately 1% of the sample lies in the top ten.

The germline V gene (reference sequence) gives CDR1 as LGHDT and CDR2 as YNNKEL. From its cysteine to its phenylalanine, the CDR3 spans 18 amino acids. No DNA was logged. On this clonotype itself: This receptor's antigen is unknown.

For each CD8+ T cell subset, flow sorting was done in triplicate, and roughly 320,000 cells per subset went directly into RLT lysis buffer. To keep memory contaminants out, a stringent definition of naive CD8+ T cells was applied: CD45RO-CCR7+CD27+CD95-. Peripheral blood mononuclear cells were isolated from buffy coats using standard density gradient centrifugation. A FACSAria III was used to flow-sort naive CD8+ T cells into CXCR3-negative and CXCR3-positive populations. Total RNA was extracted from sorted cells using an RNeasy Mini Kit. The chain is made from TRBV3-1 and TRBJ2-5; TCRdb's D call of TRBD2 is untestable without DNA. This sequence was found in a human donor in good health. Some clones in this sample may be carry-over from other donors' samples. The sample comprised naive CXCR3+ CD8+ T cells from blood. According to the study, the label for this sample's cell subset or site signals: CD45RO-CCR7+CD27+CD95- naive CD8+ T cells expressing CXCR3 (TNR3+). The CDR3 in this case is CASSQGRTSGLMEETQYF.